Listed here are 24 T cell receptor beta chains from one sample, sequenced in a study of shared clonotypes between healthy human individuals. Repertoires were generated with immunoSEQ multiplex PCR, while TCRdb's copy carries only in-frame clones and drops some. The table records some 2,100,000 clones, 93% of them present only once. In the naive CD8 group, cells lacked CD45RO and were positively selected for CCR7, so terminally differentiated effector memory CD45RA+ cells were left out. The sample taken for sequencing was naive CD8+ T cells from PBMCs. Receptors originate from a man between 18 and 29 years old in good health. Some clones in this sample may be carry-over from other donors' samples.

This sequence joins TRBV15 and TRBJ2-7; D possibly corresponds to TRBD2 (6 bases). V was shortened by 5 bases and J by 4 bases, with 12 bases between the two germline ends. There are 13 residues in the CDR3. CDR1 is LNHNV and CDR2 is YYDKDF in the germline V gene (reference sequence). The CDR3 sequence is CATSFGSRYEQYF. The CDR3, as DNA: TGTGCCACCAGCTTCGGGAGTAGGTACGAGCAGTACTTC.

As concerns this clone: The identical CDR3 is also encoded by other nucleotide sequences in the sample. This chain connects TRBV27 to TRBJ1-5; D gene uncertain. The germline CDR1 and CDR2 sequences are MNHEY and SMNVEV (reference sequence). The CDR3 runs 14 residues. V dropped 3 bases and J dropped 0 bases, with 6 bases sitting between them. The DNA for the CDR3 is TGTGCCAGCAGTTTTAGATCTAGCAATCAGCCCCAGCATTTT. This gives the protein CASSFRSSNQPQHF.

The chain joins TRBV28 to TRBJ2-2, with 15 bases aligning to TRBD2. The germline V gene has CDR1 MDHEN and CDR2 SYDVKM. This CDR3 is 18 amino acids long. The J segment lost 4 bases and the V segment lost 3 bases, leaving 6 bases of the junction unmatched. The CDR3 reads CASSLRTSGRALTGELFF. The CDR3 nucleotides read TGTGCCAGCAGTTTGAGGACTAGCGGGAGGGCCCTCACCGGGGAGCTGTTTTTT.

V usage is TRBV2 and J usage is TRBJ2-7; 7 bases are a match to TRBD2. The germline V gene encodes CDR1 SNHLY and CDR2 FYNNEI. V lost 10 bases to trimming and J lost 0 bases; unmatched junction nucleotides: 9. There are 14 residues in the CDR3. CDR3 loop: CANTLAAPSYEQYF. For the CDR3, the DNA is TGTGCCAACACTCTAGCGGCCCCCTCCTACGAGCAGTACTTC.

The chain employs TRBV7-2 and TRBJ2-7; no definite D call. Deletions cut 3 bases from V and 0 bases from J, with 12 bases between. Germline V gene lookup returns CDR1 SGHTA and CDR2 FQGNSA. The CDR3 spans 15 residues. For the CDR3, the DNA is TGTGCCAGCAGCTTGGCGGAGACACCCTCCTACGAGCAGTACTTC. Its protein is CASSLAETPSYEQYF. Supplemented by reference TRBV7-2 and TRBJ2-7, the full variable domain reads GAGVSQSPSNKVTEKGKDVELRCDPISGHTALYWYRQSLGQGLEFLIYFQGNSAPDKSGLPSDRFSAERTGGSVSTLTIQRTQQEDSAVYLCASSLAETPSYEQYFGPGTRLTVT.

The rearrangement uses TRBV4-3 and TRBJ2-7, with TRBD2 as a possible D gene (5 bases). Deletions cut 0 bases from V and 8 bases from J, with 20 bases between. CDR3 size: 16 residues. Germline V lookup: CDR1 LGHNA, CDR2 YSLEER. CDR3 coding DNA: TGCGCCAGCAGCCAAGATACGGGGATAGGTGGAGACAAGCAGTACTTC. Its translation: CASSQDTGIGGDKQYF.

The rearrangement uses TRBV13 and TRBJ2-2; a weak D match, TRBD2 (5 bases). Germline V gene lookup returns CDR1 PRHDT and CDR2 FYEKMQ (reference sequence). This CDR3 has 14 amino acids. Trimming cost V 1 base and J 7 bases, with 10 bases left between them. The CDR3 reads CASSLALEGGELFF. CDR3 coding DNA: TGTGCCAGCAGCTTAGCCCTCGAGGGCGGGGAGCTGTTTTTT.

To note about this clone: Other DNA sequences in the sample encode the same CDR3. This chain links TRBV27 with TRBJ2-1; D uncertain. The length of the CDR3 is 12 residues. CDR1 and CDR2 from the germline V gene are MNHEY and SMNVEV (reference sequence). V shed 6 bases and J shed 5 bases, with 8 bases lying between them. CDR3 nucleotide sequence: TGTGCCAGCAGCTTAAGGGACAATGAGCAGTTCTTC. It is translated as CASSLRDNEQFF.

V and J are TRBV9 and TRBJ1-2, with TRBD1 matching 9 bases. CDR1 is SGDLS and CDR2 is YYNGEE in the germline V gene. CDR3 length: 15 amino acids. After removal of 3 bases from V and 4 bases from J, the junction contained 7 bases not matched to a gene. CDR3 nucleotides: TGTGCCAGCAGCGGCGGCGGACAGGGGATCTATGGCTACACCTTC. Amino acid sequence: CASSGGGQGIYGYTF.

V and J are TRBV6-6 and TRBJ2-7, with no clear D. Trimming removed 4 bases at V and 7 bases at J, with 11 bases between. Looked up from germline, CDR1 is MNHNY and CDR2 is SVGAGI (reference sequence). The CDR3 runs 12 residues. CDR3 region: CASSSTLLEQYF. CDR3 nucleotide sequence: TGTGCCAGCAGTTCAACTCTGCTGGAGCAGTACTTC.

The chain has TRBV29-1 and TRBJ1-2; 7 bases align to TRBD1. This CDR3 contains 12 residues. Germline V gene data show CDR1 as SQVTM and CDR2 as ANQGSEA. With 6 bases clipped from V and 4 bases from J, the junction kept 5 bases outside the gene matches. As DNA, the CDR3 is TGCAGCGTCCCTTGGACAGGCTATGGCTACACCTTC. It yields the protein CSVPWTGYGYTF.

The chain joins TRBV29-1 to TRBJ2-7, with D possibly matching TRBD1 (5 bases). Trimming removed 6 bases from V and 3 bases from J, with 15 bases in between. The germline CDR1 and CDR2 sequences are SQVTM and ANQGSEA. The CDR3 is 13 amino acids. In nucleotides, the CDR3 is TGCAGCGTCACGTACCAGGGTCTCTACGAGCAGTACTTC. Translation: CSVTYQGLYEQYF.

The chain has TRBV10-3 and TRBJ1-5; D perhaps matches TRBD1 (5 bases). The V and J ends lost 6 bases and 5 bases respectively, with 14 bases between them. The germline gives CDR1 ENHRY, CDR2 SYGVKD. The CDR3 runs to 14 residues. The CDR3 is CAISHAGGDQPQHF. The CDR3 nucleotides read TGTGCCATCAGCCACGCGGGGGGGGATCAGCCCCAGCATTTT.

This clone was recorded a few times. The rearrangement joins TRBV28 to TRBJ1-1; 7 nucleotides agree with TRBD1. Germline CDR1 is MDHEN and CDR2 is SYDVKM. The junction had 6 bases not matched to a gene; V was cut back by 4 bases and J by 13 bases. The CDR3 length is 11 residues. The CDR3 sequence is CASSSDREDFF. The CDR3 DNA follows: TGTGCCAGCAGTTCCGACAGGGAGGATTTCTTT. Drawing the rest from reference TRBV28 and TRBJ1-1, the complete variable domain is DVKVTQSSRYLVKRTGEKVFLECVQDMDHENMFWYRQDPGLGLRLIYFSYDVKMKEKGDIPEGYSVSREKKERFSLILESASTNQTSMYLCASSSDREDFFGQGTRLTVV.

The V gene is TRBV27, the J gene TRBJ2-1; no reliable D call. The CDR3 totals 16 residues. Germline V gives CDR1 MNHEY, CDR2 SMNVEV (reference sequence). Trimming removed 2 bases at V and 0 bases at J, with 11 bases between. The CDR3 is CASSLTVLGSYNEQFF. CDR3 in DNA: TGTGCCAGCAGTTTAACAGTATTAGGCTCCTACAATGAGCAGTTCTTC.

In DNA form, the CDR3 reads TGTGCCAGCAGCCCCTCGGGCGCCCATCGGGGATCCGGGGGTTTCTTT. Translating gives CASSPSGAHRGSGGFF. The chain combines TRBV9 with TRBJ1-1; a weak D match, TRBD1 (5 bases). The germline CDR1 and CDR2 sequences are SGDLS and YYNGEE. The CDR3 sequence is 16 residues long. With 4 bases removed from V and 13 bases from J, the gap between germline ends came to 29 bases.

CDR3 residues: CASSSFNSAQYF. The CDR3 coding sequence is TGTGCCAGCAGCTCCTTTAACTCGGCCCAGTACTTC. The chain joins TRBV28 to TRBJ2-5; D call uncertain. With 6 bases removed from V and 9 bases from J, the gap between germline ends came to 14 bases. The CDR3 length is 12 residues. Germline V gives CDR1 MDHEN, CDR2 SYDVKM.

The chain combines TRBV7-2 with TRBJ2-5; no definite D call. Trimming removed 4 bases from V and 2 bases from J, with 17 bases in between. This CDR3 region has 16 residues. Germline CDR1 reads SGHTA; CDR2 reads FQGNSA. The CDR3 loop reads CASSSNNVQAQETQYF. The CDR3 DNA is TGTGCCAGCAGCTCAAATAATGTTCAAGCTCAAGAGACCCAGTACTTC.

This chain uses TRBV28 with TRBJ2-7; D not certain. V shed 4 bases and J shed 0 bases, with 10 bases lying between them. There are 14 residues in the CDR3. Per the germline V gene, CDR1 is MDHEN and CDR2 is SYDVKM. The DNA of the CDR3 is TGTGCCAGCAGTTCCCGGACCATCTCCTACGAGCAGTACTTC. It encodes CASSSRTISYEQYF.

This chain connects TRBV11-3 to TRBJ1-1; the D gene is possibly TRBD1 (5 bases). This CDR3 has 13 residues. Trimming took 7 bases from V and 4 from J, leaving 13 bases between them. Germline loops: CDR1 SGHNT, CDR2 YENEEA. For the CDR3, the DNA is TGTGCCAGCAAGAGCCGGGGGACCACTGAAGCTTTCTTT. Its protein is CASKSRGTTEAFF.

V is TRBV6-8 and J is TRBJ1-4; D may be TRBD1 (5 bases). Germline values: CDR1 MNHGY, CDR2 SAAAGT. The V end was cut by 0 bases, the J end by 11 bases, with 28 bases between. CDR3 size: 19 residues. CDR3 nucleotides: TGTGCCAGCAGTTACTCGTTTTTAGTTGCGGAGGGCTCGGGGGGGAAACTGTTTTTT. Translated, it gives CASSYSFLVAEGSGGKLFF.

The gene calls are TRBV28 and TRBJ2-7, with 7 bases aligning to TRBD2. The CDR3 has 14 amino acids. The V and J ends lost 6 bases and 3 bases, in that order; junction bases with no gene match: 8. CDR1 is MDHEN and CDR2 is SYDVKM in the germline V gene. DNA for the CDR3: TGTGCCAGCAGCCTTGGACTAGGCCACTACGAGCAGTACTTC. It translates to CASSLGLGHYEQYF.

The count of this clone is one. The DNA is omitted, as the CDR3 cannot be located on it reliably, and the CDR3 follows TCRdb's listing. The gene calls are TRBV27 and TRBJ2-7; the table assigns TRBD2, which was not confirmed against the DNA. The CDR3 is 15 amino acids in total, end residues counted. From germline, CDR1 is MNHEY and CDR2 SMNVEV (reference sequence). The CDR3 is CASSTSGLVIHEQYF.

This clone was counted a single time. The chain employs TRBV19 and TRBJ1-1; D is uncertain. From germline, CDR1 is LNHDA and CDR2 SQIVND (reference sequence). The CDR3 contains 15 residues. The ends were cut back, 5 bases at V and 5 bases at J, with 18 bases in the middle. The CDR3 sequence is CASSLLSGGSTEAFF. CDR3 nucleotide sequence: TGTGCCAGTAGTCTCCTGTCGGGAGGAAGTACTGAAGCTTTCTTT. The variable domain in full, with the rest retrieved from reference TRBV19 and TRBJ1-1, is DGGITQSPKYLFRKEGQNVTLSCEQNLNHDAMYWYRQDPGQGLRLIYYSQIVNDFQKGDIAEGYSVSREKKESFPLTVTSAQKNPTAFYLCASSLLSGGSTEAFFGQGTRLTVV.